The T cell receptor (beta chain) under discussion was sequenced for a study of T cells in Graves' hyperthyroidism and ophthalmopathy. As for the study in general: The blood sample was taken at first diagnosis, before treatment began.

This clonotype was detected many times. From RNA transcripts, TCR beta CDR3 regions were amplified. Initially, a first-round RT-PCR of the TCR CDR3 employed the HTBI primer set. TCRdb re-analysed the multiplex PCR reads in MiXCR, keeping a single row per CDR3 protein. Here the sample spans a few hundred thousand distinct CDR3 sequences, around 15% being singletons. Trimming removed 1 base from V and 1 base from J; junction bases left unmatched: 8. The CDR3 runs 17 residues. Germline V gives CDR1 SGHAT, CDR2 FQNNGV. The TCR sequence derives from a woman between 55 and 75 years old with Graves' ophthalmopathy. Material for sequencing was blood. The chain combines TRBV11-2 with TRBJ1-1; 8 bases line up with TRBD1. The CDR3 DNA reads as TGTGCCAGCAGCTTAGTCCGGACAGGGAGAACGAACACTGAAGCTTTCTTT. Its translation is CASSLVRTGRTNTEAFF.